Listed below are T cell receptor beta chains from one sample, sequenced in a study of blood T cell repertoires in COVID-19. This table comes from immunoSEQ multiplex PCR, and its TCRdb copy is limited to in-frame clones, with some not included. The sample has some 300,000 clones, 90% seen once. Input material: peripheral blood. The receptors were sampled from a woman in her 40s with COVID-19, enrolled during active disease. CDR3s include the opening cysteine and the closing phenylalanine or tryptophan. D genes are given only for firm matches. Only part of the rows carry a size: once, few, many, or a class if the clone is expanded.

len	j_gene	d_gene	v_gene	abundance	CDR3aa	CDR3nt
15	TRBJ2-7	-	TRBV25-1	-	CASSASPDLGYEQYF	TGTGCCAGCAGTGCCTCCCCCGATCTCGGCTACGAGCAGTACTTC
23	TRBJ2-4	TRBD1	TRBV9	-	CASSPDKFGQGARRQLAKNIQYF	TGTGCCAGCAGCCCTGACAAGTTCGGACAGGGGGCCCGACGCCAATTAGCCAAAAACATTCAGTACTTC
14	TRBJ2-7	TRBD1	TRBV18	-	CASSPPTGVDEQYF	TGTGCCAGCTCACCGCCGACAGGGGTCGACGAGCAGTACTTC
12	TRBJ1-1	-	TRBV19	few	CASIGGGTEAFF	TGTGCCAGTATTGGGGGCGGCACTGAAGCTTTCTTT
12	TRBJ1-5	-	TRBV28	-	CASSSGNQPQHF	TGTGCCAGCTCGTCCGGCAATCAGCCCCAGCATTTT
14	TRBJ1-5	-	TRBV28	-	CASSFRQGNQPQHF	TGTGCCAGCAGTTTCCGGCAGGGGAATCAGCCCCAGCATTTT
18	TRBJ1-1	TRBD1	TRBV5-1	once	CASSLFPGQGVGNTEAFF	TGCGCCAGCAGCTTATTCCCCGGACAGGGAGTGGGGAACACTGAAGCTTTCTTT
14	TRBJ2-3	-	TRBV9	-	CASSVQGITDTQYF	TGTGCCAGCAGCGTACAGGGGATCACAGATACGCAGTATTTT
15	TRBJ2-7	-	TRBV11-2	-	CASSLPGKRSYEQYF	TGTGCCAGCAGCTTACCAGGGAAGAGGAGCTACGAGCAGTACTTC
16	TRBJ2-7	-	TRBV3-1/TRBV3-2	once	CASSQERGDGTYEQYF	TGTGCCAGCAGCCAAGAGCGGGGAGACGGAACCTACGAGCAGTACTTC
16	TRBJ2-1	TRBD2	TRBV24-1	-	CATSDSWTSGYNEQFF	TGTGCCACCAGTGATTCCTGGACTAGCGGCTACAATGAGCAGTTCTTC
11	TRBJ2-1	-	TRBV20-1	-	CSATLGNEQFF	TGCAGTGCTACCCTCGGCAATGAGCAGTTCTTC
15	TRBJ1-2	TRBD1	TRBV6-5	-	CASSFSPGQGLGYTF	TGTGCCAGCAGTTTCTCCCCGGGACAGGGATTAGGCTACACCTTC
16	TRBJ1-4	-	TRBV5-4	-	CASSSFSEGLNEKLFF	TGTGCCAGCAGCTCGTTTTCGGAGGGCCTTAATGAAAAACTGTTTTTT
15	TRBJ2-3	TRBD2	TRBV27	-	CASSLRRGTTDTQYF	TGTGCCAGCAGTTTACGGCGGGGGACCACAGATACGCAGTATTTT
17	TRBJ2-1	TRBD2	TRBV5-6	-	CASSFRLAGGPEDEQFF	TGTGCCAGCAGCTTTCGACTAGCGGGGGGGCCTGAGGATGAGCAGTTCTTC
16	TRBJ2-3	TRBD2	TRBV27	-	CASSVTAGGQTDTQYF	TGTGCCAGCAGTGTTACGGCGGGAGGTCAAACAGATACGCAGTATTTT
17	TRBJ2-7	TRBD1	TRBV28	once	CASSLYGGQGTPYEQYF	TGTGCCAGCAGTCTTTATGGGGGACAGGGAACCCCCTACGAGCAGTACTTC